The clone carrying this TCR beta chain was seen a few times. What it binds is unknown. The data were obtained in a study of cytotoxic CD8 clonotypes in ibrutinib-treated CLL. At the level of the study: Responses: approximately 25 partial, 2 complete; after median around 64 months, about 15 stayed remitted, around twelve progressed. Study-wide points: There were differences in sampling times between sustained-remission and progressing patients. Exceeding age-matched healthy donors, baseline clonality also tracked the counts of circulating CD8+ T cells.

Sequencing was designed to attain a depth spanning 1 in 200,000 to 1 in 1 million T cells. Sequencing used immunoSEQ multiplex PCR; TCRdb keeps in-frame clones, though not all of them. Among under 300,000 clones listed, more than 70% were seen once. This CDR3 comprises 15 residues. The V segment lost 3 bases and the J segment 4 bases; nucleotides outside the gene matches: 7. CDR1 is MDHEN, CDR2 SYDVKM, per germline. The sample in question was PBMCs, obtained at disease progression, from a patient treated with ibrutinib. The receptor's source is a human donor with chronic lymphocytic leukemia. The genes are TRBV28 and TRBJ1-2; 8 bases align to TRBD1. This chain's CDR3 is CASSLPDRESYGYTF. The CDR3 nucleotides are TGTGCCAGCAGTTTGCCGGACAGGGAATCCTATGGCTACACCTTC.